This T cell receptor (beta chain) is from a study of shared clonotypes between healthy human individuals. Cells designated naive CD8 were CD45RO-negative and were positively selected for CCR7, with terminally differentiated effector memory CD45RA+ cells excluded. The germline V gene encodes CDR1 LNHDA and CDR2 SQIVND (reference sequence). This CDR3 is 15 amino acids long. The repertoire was sequenced with immunoSEQ multiplex PCR; TCRdb's copy has only in-frame clones and lacks some. The sample gives around 600,000 clones, approximately 96% of which show up once; 0.11% is in the top ten. The rearrangement links TRBV19 to TRBJ2-5; 11 nucleotides match TRBD2. Judging by the DNA end, TRBJ2-7 fits better; the J call may be wrong. The sequencing input was naive CD8+ T cells sorted from blood. The receptor was isolated from a young woman in good health. The DNA for the CDR3 is TGTGCCAGTAGTTTTGGACTAGCGGGTATCTACGAGCAGTACTTC. Its translation is CASSFGLAGIYEQYF.